What follows is one T cell receptor (beta chain) and its context. Its antigen is currently unknown. Germline lookup yields CDR1 LGHDT and CDR2 YNNKEL (reference sequence). The length of the CDR3 is 17 residues. V gave up 4 bases and J gave up 8 bases; unmatched junction bases: 10. The data stem from a study of T cell repertoires in cytomegalovirus infection. Across the whole study: Public TCR beta signature analysis indicated the presence of both CMV infection and matching HLA type.

The study, taken as a whole, reports: In two of eight donors, the top clonotype was HLA-C-restricted CMV-specific. Totalled public TCR beta family frequency picked out people who carried CMV plus the relevant HLA.

Each CDR3 protein is one row after TCRdb ran MiXCR on the reads. The sample consists of fewer than 200,000 distinct CDR3 sequences, about 20% of them appearing once. The V call is TRBV3-1, the J call TRBJ2-1; TRBD2 matches 14 bases. The sample was PBMCs. The sequence derives from a human donor in good health (CMV status not recorded). Some clones in this sample may be carry-over from other donors' samples. CDR3 loop: CASSRRGTSGSLHEQFF. CDR3 nucleotide sequence: TGTGCCAGCAGCCGCAGAGGGACTAGCGGGAGCCTCCATGAGCAGTTCTTC.